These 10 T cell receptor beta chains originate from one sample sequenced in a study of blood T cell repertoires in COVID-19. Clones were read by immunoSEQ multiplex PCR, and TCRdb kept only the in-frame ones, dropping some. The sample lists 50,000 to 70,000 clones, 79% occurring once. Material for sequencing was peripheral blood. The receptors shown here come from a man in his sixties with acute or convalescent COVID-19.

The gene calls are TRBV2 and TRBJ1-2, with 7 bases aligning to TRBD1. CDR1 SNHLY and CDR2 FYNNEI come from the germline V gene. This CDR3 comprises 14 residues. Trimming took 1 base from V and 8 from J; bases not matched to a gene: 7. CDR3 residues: CASSEEYRGEGYTF. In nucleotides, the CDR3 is TGTGCCAGCAGTGAAGAGTACAGGGGTGAGGGCTACACCTTC.

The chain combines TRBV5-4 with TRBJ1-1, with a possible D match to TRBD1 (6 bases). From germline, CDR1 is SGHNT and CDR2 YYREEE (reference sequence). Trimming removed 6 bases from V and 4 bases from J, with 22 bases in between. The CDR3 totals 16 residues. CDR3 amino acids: CASTTGGGAWSTEAFF. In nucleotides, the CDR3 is TGTGCCAGCACCACGGGAGGGGGGGCATGGAGCACTGAAGCTTTCTTT.

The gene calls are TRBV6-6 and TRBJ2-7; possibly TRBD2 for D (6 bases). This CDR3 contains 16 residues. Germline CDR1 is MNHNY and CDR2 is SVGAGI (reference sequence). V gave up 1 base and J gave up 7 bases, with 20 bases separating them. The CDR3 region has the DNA TGTGCCAGCAGTTACTTGGGGACTGGAGGGCTTGGGGAGCAGTACTTC. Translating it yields CASSYLGTGGLGEQYF.

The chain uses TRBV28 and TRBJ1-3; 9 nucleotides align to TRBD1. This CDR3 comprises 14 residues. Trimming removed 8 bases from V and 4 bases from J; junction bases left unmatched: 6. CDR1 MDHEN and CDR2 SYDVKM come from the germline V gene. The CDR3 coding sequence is TGTGCCAGCTCACAGGGGGCCCTCGGAAACACCATATATTTT. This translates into CASSQGALGNTIYF.

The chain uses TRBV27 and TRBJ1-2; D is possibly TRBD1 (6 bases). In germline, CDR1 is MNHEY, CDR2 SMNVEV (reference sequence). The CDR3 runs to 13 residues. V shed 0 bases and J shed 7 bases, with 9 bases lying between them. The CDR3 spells CASSLSGASGYTF. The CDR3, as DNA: TGTGCCAGCAGTTTATCGGGGGCCTCTGGCTACACCTTC.

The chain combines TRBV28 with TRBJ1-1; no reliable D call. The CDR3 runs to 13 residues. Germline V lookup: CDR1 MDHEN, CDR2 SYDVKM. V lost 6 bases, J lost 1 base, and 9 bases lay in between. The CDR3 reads CASRPNRNTEAFF. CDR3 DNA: TGTGCCAGCAGGCCGAACAGGAACACTGAAGCTTTCTTT.

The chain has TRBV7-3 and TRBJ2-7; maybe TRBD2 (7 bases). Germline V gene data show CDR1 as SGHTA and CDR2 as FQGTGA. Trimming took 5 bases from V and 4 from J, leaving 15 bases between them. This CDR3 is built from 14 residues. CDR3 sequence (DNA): TGTGCCAGCAGCCCGTCCGGGGGGCAGTACGAGCAGTACTTC. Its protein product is CASSPSGGQYEQYF.

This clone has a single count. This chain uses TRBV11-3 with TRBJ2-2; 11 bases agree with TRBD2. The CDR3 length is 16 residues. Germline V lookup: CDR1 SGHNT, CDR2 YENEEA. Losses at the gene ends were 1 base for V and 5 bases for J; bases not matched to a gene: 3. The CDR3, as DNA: TGTGCCAGCAGCTTAGTAACTAGCGGGAGAACCGGGGAGCTGTTTTTT. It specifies CASSLVTSGRTGELFF.

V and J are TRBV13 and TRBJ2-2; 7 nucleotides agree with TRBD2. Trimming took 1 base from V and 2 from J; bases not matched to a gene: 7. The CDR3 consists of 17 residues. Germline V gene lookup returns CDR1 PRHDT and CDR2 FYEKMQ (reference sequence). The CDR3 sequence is CASSLALAVRNTGELFF. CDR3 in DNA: TGTGCCAGCAGCTTAGCCCTAGCGGTACGAAACACCGGGGAGCTGTTTTTT. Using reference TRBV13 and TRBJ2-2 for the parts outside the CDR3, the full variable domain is AAGVIQSPRHLIKEKRETATLKCYPIPRHDTVYWYQQGPGQDPQFLISFYEKMQSDKGSIPDRFSAQQFSDYHSELNMSSLELGDSALYFCASSLALAVRNTGELFFGEGSRLTVL.

This chain's CDR3 is CASRTGTGYGYTF. CDR3 in DNA: TGTGCCAGCAGGACCGGGACAGGGTATGGCTACACCTTC. The chain employs TRBV28 and TRBJ1-2; 9 bases align to TRBD1. Per the germline V gene, CDR1 is MDHEN and CDR2 is SYDVKM. The CDR3 covers 13 residues. Losses at the gene ends were 6 bases for V and 5 bases for J; bases not matched to a gene: 4.